This entry features one T cell receptor beta chain sequence. Antigen specificity is unknown. Used for diagnoses were clinical symptoms, serum thyroxine and TRAb, thyroid ultrasound and orbital computed tomography. This specimen belongs to a study of T cells in Graves' hyperthyroidism and ophthalmopathy. General study results and limits: Clonotypes that were expanded in thyroid above 0.001 mostly appeared in blood too.

Regions amplified from RNA transcripts were the TCR beta CDR3 regions. The HTBI set primed first-round TCR CDR3 RT-PCR. TCRdb re-called the multiplex PCR reads with MiXCR, one entry per CDR3 protein. The data hold around 700,000 distinct CDR3 sequences, with around 20% observed a single time. The receptor's source is a woman in her fifties or sixties with Graves' hyperthyroidism that later progressed to Graves' ophthalmopathy. The sequenced material came from blood.

DNA of the CDR3: TGTGCCAGCAGTTACCAGCGGGGGATCATAACGCAGTATTTT. Translation gives CASSYQRGIITQYF. The rearrangement links TRBV6-5 to TRBJ2-3; 8 nucleotides match TRBD2. This CDR3 region has 14 residues. Germline CDR1 MNHEY, CDR2 SVGAGI. The V and J ends lost 2 bases and 9 bases, in that order; junction bases with no gene match: 7.